A selection of T cell receptor beta chains follows, all from one sample in a study of blood T cell repertoires in COVID-19. Clones were read by immunoSEQ multiplex PCR, and TCRdb kept only the in-frame ones, dropping some. Of some 250,000 clones listed, approximately 86% are singletons. Sequencing was done on a sample of peripheral blood. These receptors were taken from a woman in her 30s who had recovered from COVID-19. CDR3s include the opening cysteine and the closing phenylalanine or tryptophan. Each record gives: V gene, D gene, clone size, J gene, CDR3 length, CDR3 DNA, CDR3 protein. The D gene is left open where the match is weak. Only some rows state a clone size, as once, few, many or a class for expanded clones.

v_gene: TRBV5-1; d_gene: TRBD2; abundance: .; j_gene: TRBJ2-7; len: 15; CDR3nt: TGCGCCAGCAGCCGCGGACTAGCGGGGGTCAGAAGTGGGTACTTC; CDR3aa: CASSRGLAGVRSGYF
v_gene: TRBV2; d_gene: .; abundance: .; j_gene: TRBJ2-5; len: 15; CDR3nt: TGTGCCAGCGGCGGGCGAACGGACGGACAAGAGACCCAGTACTTC; CDR3aa: CASGGRTDGQETQYF
v_gene: TRBV4-1; d_gene: .; abundance: .; j_gene: TRBJ1-5; len: 17; CDR3nt: TGCGCCAGCAGCCAAGGCCCTGGGAGGACCGGCAATCAGCCCCAGCATTTT; CDR3aa: CASSQGPGRTGNQPQHF
v_gene: TRBV19; d_gene: .; abundance: .; j_gene: TRBJ2-1; len: 16; CDR3nt: TGTGCCAGTAGTATTGACGGCAGGGGAATCTACAATGAGCAGTTCTTC; CDR3aa: CASSIDGRGIYNEQFF
v_gene: TRBV6-5; d_gene: .; abundance: .; j_gene: TRBJ1-1; len: 13; CDR3nt: TGTGCCAGCAGTTACACAGCGAACACTGAAGCTTTCTTT; CDR3aa: CASSYTANTEAFF
v_gene: TRBV4-3; d_gene: TRBD2; abundance: .; j_gene: TRBJ2-1; len: 16; CDR3nt: TGCGCCAGCAGCCGAACCGGGGGGGGCCCCTACAATGAGCAGTTCTTC; CDR3aa: CASSRTGGGPYNEQFF
v_gene: TRBV5-1; d_gene: .; abundance: .; j_gene: TRBJ1-1; len: 13; CDR3nt: TGCGCCAGCAGCTCCACAGGGACCACTGAAGCTTTCTTT; CDR3aa: CASSSTGTTEAFF
v_gene: TRBV14; d_gene: TRBD1; abundance: .; j_gene: TRBJ1-6; len: 15; CDR3nt: TGTGCCAGCAGCCCACCAGGACAGGGGGGTTCACCCCTCCACTTT; CDR3aa: CASSPPGQGGSPLHF
v_gene: TRBV2; d_gene: TRBD1; abundance: .; j_gene: TRBJ1-3; len: 17; CDR3nt: TGTGCCAGCAGAGACCTTGGACAGGGGAACTCTGGAAACACCATATATTTT; CDR3aa: CASRDLGQGNSGNTIYF
v_gene: TRBV20-1; d_gene: .; abundance: .; j_gene: TRBJ1-2; len: 11; CDR3nt: TGCAGTCCAGAACGTAACTATGGCTACACCTTC; CDR3aa: CSPERNYGYTF
v_gene: TRBV19; d_gene: .; abundance: .; j_gene: TRBJ2-6; len: 16; CDR3nt: TGTGCCAGTAGTATGTTACTAGCCTCTGGGGCCAACGTCCTGACTTTC; CDR3aa: CASSMLLASGANVLTF
v_gene: TRBV29-1; d_gene: TRBD2; abundance: .; j_gene: TRBJ2-7; len: 15; CDR3nt: TGCAGCGTTACGTCGTTCGTAGCGGGGGGCAGGGAGCAGTACTTC; CDR3aa: CSVTSFVAGGREQYF
v_gene: TRBV29-1; d_gene: .; abundance: .; j_gene: TRBJ2-5; len: 10; CDR3nt: TGCAGCGTTGTACGGGAGACCCAGTACTTC; CDR3aa: CSVVRETQYF
v_gene: TRBV5-1; d_gene: TRBD1; abundance: .; j_gene: TRBJ1-1; len: 15; CDR3nt: TGCGCCAGCAGCGAGGGACAGGGAATGAACACTGAAGCTTTCTTT; CDR3aa: CASSEGQGMNTEAFF
v_gene: TRBV25-1; d_gene: .; abundance: once; j_gene: TRBJ1-6; len: 14; CDR3nt: TGTGCCAGCACGGCAGGGCAGCATAATTCACCCCTCCACTTT; CDR3aa: CASTAGQHNSPLHF
v_gene: TRBV5-1; d_gene: TRBD2; abundance: .; j_gene: TRBJ2-1; len: 15; CDR3nt: TGCGCCAGCAGCCAAAAAGCGGGGTCCTACAATGAGCAGTTCTTC; CDR3aa: CASSQKAGSYNEQFF
v_gene: TRBV7-9; d_gene: .; abundance: .; j_gene: TRBJ1-1; len: 14; CDR3nt: TGTGCCAGCAGCCCGACAGAGGTGAACACTGAAGCTTTCTTT; CDR3aa: CASSPTEVNTEAFF
v_gene: TRBV6-5; d_gene: TRBD1; abundance: .; j_gene: TRBJ1-6; len: 14; CDR3nt: TGTGCCAGCAGTCGACAGGGGATTAATTCACCCCTCCACTTT; CDR3aa: CASSRQGINSPLHF
v_gene: TRBV9; d_gene: TRBD1; abundance: once; j_gene: TRBJ2-7; len: 14; CDR3nt: TGTGCCAGCTCAGGGGGCAGTGGATCCTACGAGCAGTACTTC; CDR3aa: CASSGGSGSYEQYF
v_gene: TRBV2; d_gene: .; abundance: .; j_gene: TRBJ1-5; len: 14; CDR3nt: TGTGCCAGCACCGAGACTACAGTTAATCAGCCCCAGCATTTT; CDR3aa: CASTETTVNQPQHF
v_gene: TRBV19; d_gene: TRBD2; abundance: .; j_gene: TRBJ2-3; len: 17; CDR3nt: TGTGCCAGTAGTATCTCGTCTAGCGGGGGTAGCACAGATACGCAGTATTTT; CDR3aa: CASSISSSGGSTDTQYF
v_gene: TRBV18; d_gene: .; abundance: .; j_gene: TRBJ1-3; len: 15; CDR3nt: TGTGCCAGCCATCGCAGGGATAGTTCTGGAAACACCATATATTTT; CDR3aa: CASHRRDSSGNTIYF
v_gene: TRBV3-1/TRBV3-2; d_gene: .; abundance: once; j_gene: TRBJ1-2; len: 11; CDR3nt: TGTGCCAGCAGACAGGGTCAAGGCTACACCTTC; CDR3aa: CASRQGQGYTF
v_gene: TRBV2; d_gene: TRBD1; abundance: .; j_gene: TRBJ1-3; len: 15; CDR3nt: TGTGCCAGCACCACGGACAGGGGGCAAGGAAACACCATATATTTT; CDR3aa: CASTTDRGQGNTIYF
v_gene: TRBV4-3; d_gene: .; abundance: .; j_gene: TRBJ2-3; len: 17; CDR3nt: TGCGCCAGCAGCCTCCTTAACAGGGCTAAGGCGACAGATACGCAGTATTTT; CDR3aa: CASSLLNRAKATDTQYF
v_gene: TRBV18; d_gene: .; abundance: once; j_gene: TRBJ2-2; len: 12; CDR3nt: TGTGCCAGCTCAGACGGGTCGGGGGAGCTGTTTTTT; CDR3aa: CASSDGSGELFF
v_gene: TRBV5-1; d_gene: TRBD2; abundance: .; j_gene: TRBJ2-5; len: 17; CDR3nt: TGCGCCAGCAGCTTCGGGGCCGGGGGGGCCAGTGGAGAGACCCAGTACTTC; CDR3aa: CASSFGAGGASGETQYF